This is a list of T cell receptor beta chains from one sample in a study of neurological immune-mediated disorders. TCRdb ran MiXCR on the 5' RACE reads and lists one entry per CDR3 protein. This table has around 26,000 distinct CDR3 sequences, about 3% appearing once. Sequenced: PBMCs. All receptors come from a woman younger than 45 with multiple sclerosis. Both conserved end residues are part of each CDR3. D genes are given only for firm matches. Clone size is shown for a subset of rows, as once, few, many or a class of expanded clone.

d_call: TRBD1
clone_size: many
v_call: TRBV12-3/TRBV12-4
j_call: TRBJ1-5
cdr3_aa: CASSQGQSNQPQHF
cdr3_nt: TGTGCCAGCAGTCAGGGACAGAGCAATCAGCCCCAGCATTTT

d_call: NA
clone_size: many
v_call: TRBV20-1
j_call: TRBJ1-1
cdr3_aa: CSARDPWGPNTEAFF
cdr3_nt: TGCAGTGCTAGAGATCCCTGGGGCCCGAACACTGAAGCTTTCTTT

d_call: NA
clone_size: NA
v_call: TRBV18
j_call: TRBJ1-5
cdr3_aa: CASSPVSGGNQPQHF
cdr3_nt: TGTGCCAGCTCACCAGTTTCAGGGGGCAATCAGCCCCAGCATTTT

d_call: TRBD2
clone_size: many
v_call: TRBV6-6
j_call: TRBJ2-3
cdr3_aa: CASSSKRGGRTDTQYF
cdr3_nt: TGTGCCAGCAGTTCAAAGCGGGGGGGCCGCACAGATACGCAGTATTTT

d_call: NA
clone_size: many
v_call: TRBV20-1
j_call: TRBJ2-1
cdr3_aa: CSASRGVYNEQFF
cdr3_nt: TGCAGTGCTAGTCGCGGGGTATACAATGAGCAGTTCTTC

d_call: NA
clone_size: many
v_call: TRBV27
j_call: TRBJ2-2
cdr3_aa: CASLPQGHQNTGELFF
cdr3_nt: TGTGCCAGTCTACCTCAGGGACACCAAAACACCGGGGAGCTGTTTTTT

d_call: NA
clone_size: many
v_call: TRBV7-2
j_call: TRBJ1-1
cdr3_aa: CASSFTSSDTEAFF
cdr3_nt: TGTGCCAGCAGCTTCACTTCGTCGGACACTGAAGCTTTCTTT

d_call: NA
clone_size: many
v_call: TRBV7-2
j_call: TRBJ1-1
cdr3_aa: CASSPRPRHPLETEAFF
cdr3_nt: TGTGCCAGCAGCCCCCGGCCCCGACACCCTCTGGAGACTGAAGCTTTCTTT

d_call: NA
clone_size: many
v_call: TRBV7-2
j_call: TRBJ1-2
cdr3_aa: CASSLGGDSFGYTF
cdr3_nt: TGTGCCAGCAGCTTAGGCGGAGATAGCTTTGGCTACACCTTC

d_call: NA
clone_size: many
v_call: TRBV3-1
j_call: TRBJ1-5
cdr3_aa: CASSPYPNQPQNF
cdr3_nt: TGTGCCAGCAGCCCGTACCCCAATCAGCCCCAGAATTTT

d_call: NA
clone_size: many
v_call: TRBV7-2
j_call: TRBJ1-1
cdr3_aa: CASSLLGHLGNTEAFF
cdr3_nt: TGTGCCAGCAGCTTACTCGGTCATTTGGGGAACACTGAAGCTTTCTTT

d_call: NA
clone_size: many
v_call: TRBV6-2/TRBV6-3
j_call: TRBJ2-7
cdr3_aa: CASSYSIGGGYEQYF
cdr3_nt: TGTGCCAGCAGTTACTCGATCGGGGGCGGCTACGAGCAGTACTTC

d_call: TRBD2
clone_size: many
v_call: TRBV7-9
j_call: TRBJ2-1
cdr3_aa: CASSRGLAGGVSEQFF
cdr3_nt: TGTGCCAGCAGCCGCGGACTAGCGGGAGGAGTCAGTGAGCAGTTCTTC

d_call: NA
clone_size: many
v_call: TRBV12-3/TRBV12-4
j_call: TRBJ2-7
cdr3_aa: CASSRDRRRDEQYF
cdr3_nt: TGTGCCAGCAGTCGGGACAGAAGGAGGGACGAGCAGTACTTC

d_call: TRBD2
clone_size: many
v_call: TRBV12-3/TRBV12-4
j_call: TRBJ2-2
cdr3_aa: CASGTSETNTGELFF
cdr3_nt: TGTGCCAGCGGGACTAGCGAAACGAACACCGGGGAGCTGTTTTTT

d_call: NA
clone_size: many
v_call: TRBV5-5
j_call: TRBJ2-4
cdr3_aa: CASSLALWGAKKIQYF
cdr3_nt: TGTGCCAGCAGCTTGGCGCTATGGGGGGCCAAAAAAATTCAGTACTTC

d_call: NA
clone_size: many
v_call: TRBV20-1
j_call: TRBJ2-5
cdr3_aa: CSARDLRDHETQYF
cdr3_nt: TGCAGTGCTAGGGACCTCCGGGACCACGAGACCCAGTACTTC

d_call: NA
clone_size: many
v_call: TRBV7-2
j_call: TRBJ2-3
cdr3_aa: CASSLLDTQYF
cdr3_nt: TGTGCCAGCAGCTTACTGGATACGCAGTATTTT

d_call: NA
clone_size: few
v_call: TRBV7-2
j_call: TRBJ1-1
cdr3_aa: CASNYPWAFF
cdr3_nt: TGTGCCAGCAACTATCCCTGGGCTTTCTTT

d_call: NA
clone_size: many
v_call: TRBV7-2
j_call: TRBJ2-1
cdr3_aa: CASSLETRNEQFF
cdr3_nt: TGTGCCAGCAGCTTAGAGACTAGAAATGAGCAGTTCTTC

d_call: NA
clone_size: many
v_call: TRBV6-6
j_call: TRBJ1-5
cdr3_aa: CASSYGDQPQHF
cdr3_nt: TGTGCCAGCAGTTACGGAGATCAGCCCCAGCATTTT

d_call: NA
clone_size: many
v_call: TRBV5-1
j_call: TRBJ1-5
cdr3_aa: CASSLGYGNEQPQNF
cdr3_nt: TGCGCCAGCAGCTTGGGTTACGGGAATGAGCAGCCCCAGAATTTT

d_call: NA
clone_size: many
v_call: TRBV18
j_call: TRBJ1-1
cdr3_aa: CASSRRDTNTEAFF
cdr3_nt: TGTGCCAGCTCACGCCGGGACACGAACACTGAAGCTTTCTTT

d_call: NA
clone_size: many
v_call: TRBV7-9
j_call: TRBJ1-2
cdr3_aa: CASSLGQNYGYTF
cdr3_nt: TGTGCCAGCAGCTTGGGGCAGAACTATGGCTACACCTTC